The 17 T cell receptor beta chains below were found in one sample sequenced in a study of identical twins. TCRdb reprocessed the 5' RACE reads with MiXCR, giving one entry per CDR3 protein. Found here are roughly 250,000 distinct CDR3 sequences, 7.5% of them singletons; the top ten hold more than 5%. Separately, the same data were catalogued under a study of yellow fever vaccine responses in identical twins.

The sequenced sample was CD8+ T cells sorted from blood. The receptors originated from a woman under 30 in good health.

In its sample, this clonotype was seen a few times. The chain links TRBV6-1 to TRBJ2-5, with no clear D. The germline CDR1 and CDR2 sequences are MNHNS and SASEGT. The V and J ends lost 5 bases and 2 bases respectively, with 9 bases between them. CDR3 length: 13 residues. The DNA for the CDR3 is TGTGCCAGCAGTCCAGTGGAACAAGAGACCCAGTACTTC. Its protein is CASSPVEQETQYF.

This clonotype was observed at least ten times. J is TRBJ1-1 and V is TRBV12-3 or TRBV12-4, with TRBD1 identical over 7 bases. CDR3 length: 17 amino acids. Losses at the gene ends were 5 bases for V and 0 bases for J; bases not matched to a gene: 12. CDR3 sequence (DNA): TGTGCCAGCAGTCGACAGGGTTCGGGGCCCTTGAACACTGAAGCTTTCTTT. Amino acids: CASSRQGSGPLNTEAFF.

This clonotype was observed a few times. The V call is TRBV4-1, the J call TRBJ1-5; 8 nucleotides line up with TRBD1. The ends lost 5 bases at V and 3 bases at J; junction bases unmatched: 6. There are 15 residues in the CDR3. Germline V gene lookup returns CDR1 MGHRA and CDR2 YSYEKL. The CDR3 region is CASSTRDRNNQPQHF. CDR3 sequence (DNA): TGCGCCAGCAGCACCCGGGACAGGAACAATCAGCCCCAGCATTTT.

This clonotype came up a few times. V gene TRBV9 combines with J gene TRBJ2-1, with D uncertain. The V end lost 0 bases, the J end lost 8 bases, and 9 bases lay between the germline ends. Per the germline V gene, CDR1 is SGDLS and CDR2 is YYNGEE. The CDR3 loop spans 13 amino acids. The CDR3 bases are TGTGCCAGCAGCGTAGGAGCGCCGGATGAGCAGTTCTTC. Its translation is CASSVGAPDEQFF. Full variable domain (outside the CDR3, taken from reference TRBV9 and TRBJ2-1): DSGVTQTPKHLITATGQRVTLRCSPRSGDLSVYWYQQSLDQGLQFLIQYYNGEERAKGNILERFSAQQFPDLHSELNLSSLELGDSALYFCASSVGAPDEQFFGPGTRLTVL.

The rearrangement uses TRBV2 and TRBJ2-2; no clear D gene. This CDR3 is built from 12 residues. CDR1 SNHLY and CDR2 FYNNEI come from the germline V gene. V was cut by 11 bases and J by 2 bases, with 9 bases left in between. In nucleotides, the CDR3 is TGTGCCCCTATGCTTAACACCGGGGAGCTGTTTTTT. Translation gives CAPMLNTGELFF.

This clonotype has ten or more counts. The CDR3 reads CAISESMGRPLHF. CDR3 in DNA: TGTGCCATCAGTGAGTCCATGGGGCGGCCCCTCCACTTT. The V and J genes are TRBV10-3 and TRBJ1-6, with D maybe TRBD1 (5 bases). Germline assignment: CDR1 ENHRY and CDR2 SYGVKD. The CDR3 loop spans 13 amino acids. The V gene lost 0 bases and the J gene lost 13 bases, with 10 bases spanning the gap.

This clonotype has a count of ten or more. This rearrangement joins TRBV4-1 to TRBJ2-6, with D tentatively TRBD2 (5 bases). Germline CDR1 MGHRA, CDR2 YSYEKL. The CDR3 spans 16 residues. Trimming cost V 0 bases and J 1 base, with 7 bases left between them. The CDR3 DNA is TGCGCCAGCAGCCAAGAGTCGGGGTCTGGGGCCAACGTCCTGACTTTC. As protein: CASSQESGSGANVLTF.

The chain joins TRBV29-1 to TRBJ2-1; 10 bases agree with TRBD2. CDR1 is SQVTM and CDR2 is ANQGSEA in the germline V gene. V gave up 1 base and J gave up 8 bases; unmatched junction bases: 5. The CDR3 loop spans 14 amino acids. The CDR3 spells CSVEGSGGADEQFF. The CDR3, as DNA: TGCAGCGTTGAAGGGAGCGGGGGGGCCGATGAGCAGTTCTTC.

V usage is TRBV4-1 and J usage is TRBJ2-7; 7 bases are a match to TRBD2. There are 12 residues in the CDR3. Trimming took 2 bases from V and 7 from J; bases not matched to a gene: 2. Germline values: CDR1 MGHRA, CDR2 YSYEKL. The CDR3 region is CASSQLGGEQYF. The CDR3 coding sequence is TGCGCCAGCAGCCAACTCGGGGGGGAGCAGTACTTC.

This clonotype was picked up many times. The chain is built from TRBV12-3 or TRBV12-4 and TRBJ1-4; D gene ambiguous. The CDR3 runs 14 residues. V lost 3 bases and J lost 6, with 11 bases in between. The CDR3 sequence is CASSFVAAHEKLFF. Here the CDR3 DNA reads TGTGCCAGCAGTTTTGTGGCGGCCCATGAAAAACTGTTTTTT.

This clonotype was seen ten or more times. The chain is built from TRBV12-3 or TRBV12-4 and TRBJ2-1; 13 bases are a match to TRBD2. This CDR3 has 17 amino acids. J was trimmed by 8 bases and V by 3 bases; bases with no gene match: 10. CDR3 DNA: TGTGCCAGCAGTTTGCGGACTAGCGGGAGCCACGGTGATGAGCAGTTCTTC. This codes for CASSLRTSGSHGDEQFF.

The chain combines TRBV6-4 with TRBJ2-1; no clear D gene. CDR1 is MRHNA and CDR2 is SNTAGT in the germline V gene. V was cut by 4 bases and J by 0 bases, with 10 bases left in between. The CDR3 length is 15 residues. DNA of the CDR3: TGTGCCAGCAGTGTCCAGGCAAACTCCTACAATGAGCAGTTCTTC. Translation: CASSVQANSYNEQFF.

This clonotype appeared a few times. J is TRBJ2-3 and V is TRBV27; 7 bases map to TRBD1. The junction had 4 bases not matched to a gene; V was cut back by 3 bases and J by 1 base. The CDR3 has 15 residues. Germline assignment: CDR1 MNHEY and CDR2 SMNVEV (reference sequence). The CDR3 DNA follows: TGTGCCAGCAGTTTTAGGGACAGACGCACAGATACGCAGTATTTT. This encodes CASSFRDRRTDTQYF.

This clonotype was found a few times. The chain links TRBV7-9 to TRBJ2-3, with 8 nucleotides matching TRBD2. This CDR3 is 15 amino acids long. The germline V gene has CDR1 SEHNR and CDR2 FQNEAQ (reference sequence). Losses at the gene ends were 4 bases for V and 4 bases for J; bases not matched to a gene: 7. DNA for the CDR3: TGTGCCAGCAGCTACCAGAGCGGGAGTTCAGATACGCAGTATTTT. Amino acids: CASSYQSGSSDTQYF.

This clonotype was detected only a few times. CDR3 residues: CASSPGLVPSSYNEQFF. CDR3 DNA sequence: TGTGCCAGCAGTCCCGGACTAGTCCCGAGCTCCTACAATGAGCAGTTCTTC. The chain couples TRBV27 to TRBJ2-1, with 7 positions matching TRBD2. The CDR3 contains 17 residues. With V trimmed by 5 bases and J by 0 bases, 10 bases remained unmatched. CDR1 and CDR2 from the germline V gene are MNHEY and SMNVEV (reference sequence).

This sequence joins TRBV5-1 and TRBJ1-1, with D uncertain. The CDR3 length is 15 residues. The V and J ends lost 5 bases and 10 bases respectively, with 24 bases between them. Germline V gene sequence: CDR1 SGHRS, CDR2 YFSETQ. The chain's CDR3 is CASRNEQTPTRGAFF. The CDR3 nucleotides read TGCGCCAGCAGAAATGAACAGACACCTACCCGAGGAGCTTTCTTT.

This clonotype occurred many times. This rearrangement joins TRBV9 to TRBJ2-2; the D gene is possibly TRBD2 (5 bases). The CDR3 contains 13 residues. Germline CDR1 and CDR2: SGDLS and YYNGEE. The ends were cut back, 4 bases at V and 3 bases at J, with 7 bases in the middle. The CDR3 is CASSPGDTGELFF. DNA of the CDR3: TGTGCCAGCAGCCCCGGGGACACCGGGGAGCTGTTTTTT.